The T cell receptor (beta chain) described here comes from a study of molecular identifiers for immune sequencing clone quantification. Germline loops: CDR1 DFQATT, CDR2 SNEGSKA (reference sequence). This CDR3 is built from 13 residues. The junction had 5 bases not matched to a gene; V was cut back by 0 bases and J by 6 bases. Libraries of bulk TCR were made by previously described methods (with listed TCR primers). TCRdb processed the PCR reads anew with MiXCR; each CDR3 protein has one entry. The sample has over 600,000 distinct CDR3 sequences; 15% to 20% are singletons. Naive CD8 libraries were made from roughly 18,000 to 920,000 sorted cells, and they used 10%, 30% or 50% RNA. About this clonotype itself: Its antigen remains unidentified.

Study-wide points: Jurkat TCR RNA from one cell was spiked into about a million naive cells, and it was reportedly detectable there. Clonotypes surpassing 20 RNA copies contained over 97% of effector molecules, versus under 1% in naive cells.

The clonotype originates from a human donor in good health. Some libraries in this study had Jurkat cell RNA spiked in. Sequenced: naive CD8+ T cells from blood, with Jurkat cell RNA spiked in. Sample subset: FACS-sorted CD8+CD4-CCR7+CD45RA+ naive T cells. The gene calls are TRBV20-1 and TRBJ2-7; 7 bases line up with TRBD1. CDR3 in amino acids: CSARDSDRVEQYF. For the CDR3, the DNA is TGCAGTGCTAGAGACTCAGACAGGGTCGAGCAGTACTTC.